This T cell receptor beta chain comes out of a study of CD8 T cells in ankylosing spondylitis. Regarding the study as a whole: Among TCR beta sequences, a motif of fewer than 10 highly homologous variants appeared characteristic of ankylosing spondylitis blood.

V shed 5 bases, J shed 0 bases, and the junction held 3 bases outside the gene matches. The CDR3 runs to 14 residues. Germline V gene data show CDR1 as ENHRY and CDR2 as SYGVKD. This clonotype has a handful of counts. Its target is not known. MiXCR, run by TCRdb on the 5' RACE reads, gives a single entry per CDR3 protein. The repertoire holds around 450,000 distinct CDR3 sequences, roughly a quarter seen once, with about 0.92% in the top ten. This TCR was sampled from a male donor with ankylosing spondylitis. Source material: blood, either unsorted or a sorted T cell fraction (not recorded which). The chain links TRBV10-3 to TRBJ2-5; TRBD2 agrees at 7 bases. The CDR3 bases are TGTGCCATCAGTCTAGCGGAGAACCAAGAGACCCAGTACTTC. Translation gives CAISLAENQETQYF.